This T cell receptor (beta chain) emerged from a study of T cells after yellow fever vaccination. This clonotype occurred many times. This CDR3 comprises 11 residues. Germline V gene sequence: CDR1 SQVTM, CDR2 ANQGSEA. The V and J ends lost 6 bases and 1 base respectively, with 6 bases between them. TCRdb ran MiXCR on the 5' RACE reads and lists one entry per CDR3 protein. The sample lists about 42,000 distinct CDR3 sequences; more than 6% were seen once. Here the sequenced sample was PBMCs, either bulk or a sorted T-cell subset (CD4+, CD8+, memory, or dextramer-sorted; not recorded which), taken 45 days after the yellow fever booster vaccination. This TCR derives from a man younger than 45 who received the YFV17D yellow fever vaccine. V and J are TRBV29-1 and TRBJ2-5, with D unresolved. CDR3 loop: CSVNSQETQYF. The CDR3 coding sequence is TGCAGCGTGAACAGCCAAGAGACCCAGTACTTC.